This record looks at one T cell receptor beta chain sequence and its context. These data are taken from a study of blood T cell repertoires in COVID-19. Assay: immunoSEQ multiplex PCR; the TCRdb copy retains only in-frame clones and omits some. The sample carries around 250,000 clones, approximately 84% recorded once. Within the 2 weeks before study entry, each person in the exposed group met a COVID-19 case. V was trimmed by 2 bases and J by 6 bases, leaving 16 bases between them. The CDR3 consists of 16 residues. CDR1 is MNHEY, CDR2 SVGEGT, per germline. This receptor was identified in a woman aged 50 to 65 who had been exposed to COVID-19. Sequenced: PBMCs or T cells enriched from blood (not recorded which). This chain links TRBV6-2 or TRBV6-3 with TRBJ2-2; perhaps TRBD1 as D (5 bases). CDR3 amino acids: CASSYGPAGIAGELFF. CDR3 coding DNA: TGTGCCAGCAGTTACGGTCCGGCAGGGATCGCCGGGGAGCTGTTTTTT.